Shown below are 5 T cell receptor beta chains from a single sample sequenced in a study of OX40 agonist ivuxolimab in advanced cancers. Method: immunoSEQ multiplex PCR; TCRdb's copy keeps in-frame clones and lacks some. The sample lists some 98,000 clones; 85% to 95% were seen once. The source was CD4+ or CD8+ T cells sorted from blood, collected in a trial of the OX40 agonist ivuxolimab. These receptors all stem from an adult with an advanced solid tumor such as melanoma, head and neck, liver or kidney cancer.

This sequence joins TRBV11-3 and TRBJ2-1; 11 bases align to TRBD2. V lost 4 bases to trimming and J lost 11 bases; unmatched junction nucleotides: 10. Germline V gene sequence: CDR1 SGHNT, CDR2 YENEEA. This CDR3 comprises 15 residues. The CDR3 sequence is CASSSSGTSGQKQFF. CDR3 sequence (DNA): TGTGCCAGCAGCTCGTCCGGGACTAGCGGTCAGAAGCAGTTCTTC.

This chain connects TRBV10-3 to TRBJ2-6; D is undetermined. The CDR3 runs 14 residues. From germline, CDR1 is ENHRY and CDR2 SYGVKD. Between the trimmed V and J ends, which lost 2 bases and 2 bases, there was a span of 4 bases. The CDR3 loop is CAISEVAGANVLTF. The CDR3 coding sequence is TGTGCCATCAGTGAGGTCGCTGGGGCCAACGTCCTGACTTTC.

This clone has just one count. The V and J genes are TRBV25-1 and TRBJ2-3, with D perhaps matching TRBD1 (5 bases). Germline CDR1 and CDR2: MGHDK and SYGVNS. The CDR3 runs to 15 residues. The germline V and J ends were trimmed by 1 base and 1 base, with 9 bases remaining between them. The CDR3 here is CASSESGKGTDTQYF. The DNA of the CDR3 is TGTGCCAGCAGTGAATCAGGGAAGGGCACAGATACGCAGTATTTT.

V gene TRBV6-1 combines with J gene TRBJ1-2; 7 nucleotides line up with TRBD1. The trim removed 6 bases at V and 4 bases at J, leaving 8 bases unmatched. This CDR3 is built from 14 residues. Per the germline V gene, CDR1 is MNHNS and CDR2 is SASEGT. CDR3: CASRQAGTVYGYTF. Written as DNA, the CDR3 is TGTGCCAGCAGGCAAGCCGGGACAGTCTATGGCTACACCTTC.

This clone was picked up one time. This rearrangement joins TRBV20-1 to TRBJ1-1; tentative D call: TRBD1 (6 bases). Germline CDR1 DFQATT, CDR2 SNEGSKA (reference sequence). Trimming stripped 3 bases from V and 9 bases from J, with 11 bases between. The CDR3 totals 11 residues. The CDR3 sequence is CSASQGGKAFF. CDR3 nucleotide sequence: TGCAGTGCTAGCCAAGGGGGGAAAGCTTTCTTT.